This T cell receptor beta chain derives from a study of vaccination and CD4 T cells after COVID-19. Study as a whole: Stimuli were overlapping spike peptide pools of SARS-CoV-2 and three common cold coronaviruses (HCoV-NL63, HCoV-OC43, HCoV-229E).

This CDR3 is 15 amino acids long. Trimming cost V 2 bases and J 3 bases; bases outside gene matches: 5. The germline V gene has CDR1 SGHTA and CDR2 FQGTGA. Regarding this clonotype: Its antigen is undetermined.

Indicated treatment: roughly ten-day PBMC culture with coronavirus spike peptide pools or control peptides (ViraFEST assay). Gathered ahead of the COVID-19 pandemic (2011-2018) were the CD4+ T cells of the unexposed donor. Cultured CD4+ T-cell DNA underwent Oncomine TCR Beta short-read sequencing. Genomic DNA was isolated from cultured CD4+ T cells. Via MiXCR, TCRdb re-called the PCR reads, giving one row per CDR3 protein. This table has roughly 7,000 distinct CDR3 sequences, about a third appearing once. Specimen: CD4+ T cells from blood, cultured in vitro. The clonotype was recovered from a human donor in good health. The rearrangement links TRBV7-3 to TRBJ2-7, with 9 bases fitting TRBD2. CDR3 DNA sequence: TGTGCCAGCAGCTTAGCGGGAGGGCCAAACTACGAGCAGTACTTC. It encodes CASSLAGGPNYEQYF.